The sequence of this T cell receptor beta chain was determined in a study of human T cells and chemical hapten exposure. Study summary: Sensitization involved placing 2% DPC onto a 2 cm by 2 cm region of upper inner arm skin. Study results and caveats: There was a positive correlation between PT1 expanded TCR counts and patch test score.

In the authors' methods: Per-sample TCR counts ranged from roughly 20,000 to 750,000, median about 100,000. TCRdb fed the RACE reads into MiXCR, producing one record per CDR3 protein. TCRdb's processing, not the authors', yielded these V and J calls. The profile shows a few hundred thousand distinct CDR3 sequences, 4.5% to 5.5% of them singletons. This clonotype has just a few counts. Antigen: not known. Germline V gene sequence: CDR1 MNHEY, CDR2 SMNVEV (reference sequence). This CDR3 contains 14 residues. V lost 2 bases, J lost 1 base, and 0 bases stayed unmatched. Regarding time point: pre-sensitization, week 0. The treatment was: therapeutic diphenylcyclopropenone sensitization with weekly scalp DPC.

The rearrangement joins TRBV27 to TRBJ2-3, with TRBD2 matching 7 bases. The receptor was derived from a woman between 18 and 30 years old with alopecia areata. Some clones in this sample may be carry-over from other donors' samples. Sequences were derived from whole blood, sampled in connection with sensitization to the hapten diphenylcyclopropenone (DPC). The CDR3 nucleotides are TGTGCCAGCAGTTTAACTAGCGGCACAGATACGCAGTATTTT. It translates to CASSLTSGTDTQYF.